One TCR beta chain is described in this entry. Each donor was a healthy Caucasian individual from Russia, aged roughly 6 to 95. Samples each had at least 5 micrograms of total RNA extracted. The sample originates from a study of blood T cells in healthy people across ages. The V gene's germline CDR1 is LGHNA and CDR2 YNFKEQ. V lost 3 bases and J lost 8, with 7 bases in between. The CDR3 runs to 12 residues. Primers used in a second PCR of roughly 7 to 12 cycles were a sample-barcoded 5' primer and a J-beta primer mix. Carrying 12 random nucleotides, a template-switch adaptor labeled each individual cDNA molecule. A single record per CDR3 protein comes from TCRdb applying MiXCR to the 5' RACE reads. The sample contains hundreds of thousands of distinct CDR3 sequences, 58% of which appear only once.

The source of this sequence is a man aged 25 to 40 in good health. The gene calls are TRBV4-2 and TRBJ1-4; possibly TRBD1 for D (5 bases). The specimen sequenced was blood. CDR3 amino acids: CASSHGGEKLFF. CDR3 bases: TGTGCCAGCAGCCACGGGGGGGAAAAACTGTTTTTT.